Below, 5 T cell receptor beta chains from the same sample are listed, as sequenced in a study of a mutant IDH1 vaccine in newly diagnosed glioma. Time point defined: week 5, during vaccination. Every vaccine dose comprised 300 ug of mutant IDH1 20-mer peptide plus topical imiquimod. Their antigens are not known. Sequenced by immunoSEQ multiplex PCR; TCRdb stores in-frame clones only, minus some. The table records about 38,000 clones, about 80% of them present only once. The material sequenced was PBMCs, taken from a glioma patient whose treatment included an IDH1 peptide vaccine. All receptors come from a man between 35 and 55 years old with glioma.

V gene TRBV5-8 combines with J gene TRBJ2-7, with D possibly TRBD1 on 6 matching bases. There are 15 residues in the CDR3. Germline CDR1 SGHTS, CDR2 YDEGEE. Deletions cut 1 base from V and 1 base from J, with 12 bases between. CDR3 sequence: CASSLSGQGSYEQYF. The CDR3 DNA reads as TGTGCCAGCAGCTTGTCGGGACAAGGTTCCTACGAGCAGTACTTC.

The V call is TRBV13, the J call TRBJ2-1; D not certain. The CDR3 has 12 residues. V lost 2 bases and J 9 bases, leaving 8 bases between the germline ends. Germline CDR1 reads PRHDT; CDR2 reads FYEKMQ (reference sequence). The CDR3 DNA reads TGTGCCAGCAGCTTATTTTCGGGTGAGCAGTTCTTC. This sequence encodes CASSLFSGEQFF.

The chain employs TRBV4-1 and TRBJ2-7, with TRBD1 as a possible D gene (6 bases). Trimming shortened V by 6 bases and J by 3 bases, and 15 bases separated the two germline ends. This CDR3 is 14 amino acids long. Looked up from germline, CDR1 is MGHRA and CDR2 is YSYEKL. CDR3 sequence (DNA): TGCGCCAGCAGTGGTCCAGGGGCACACTACGAGCAGTACTTC. Encoded protein: CASSGPGAHYEQYF.

The rearrangement uses TRBV4-1 and TRBJ1-2; D gene ambiguous. The CDR3 extends over 14 amino acids. Trimming left V 1 base short and J 5 bases short, with 11 bases between. The germline V gene encodes CDR1 MGHRA and CDR2 YSYEKL. The CDR3 nucleotides read TGCGCCAGCAGCCAAGTGGCGACGGGATATGGCTACACCTTC. Amino acid sequence: CASSQVATGYGYTF.

The chain has TRBV25-1 and TRBJ1-1; no reliable D call. The germline CDR1 and CDR2 sequences are MGHDK and SYGVNS. This CDR3 is built from 13 residues. Trimming removed 7 bases from V and 1 base from J, with 10 bases in between. CDR3 region: CASTRTGNTEAFF. The CDR3 coding sequence is TGTGCCAGCACAAGAACGGGGAACACTGAAGCTTTCTTT.